This T cell receptor beta chain was documented in a study of T-cell memory formation after mild COVID-19. Study-wide background: For the most part, TCR clusters were specific to one donor.

Whole-study results and caveats: Chiefly within CM and EM were the contracting CD4+ clones; CD8+ ones were within EMRA. Cross-reactive memory appears to have joined, as suggested by some responding clones showing up in pre-infection memory.

Between the trimmed V and J ends, which lost 0 bases and 10 bases, there was a span of 8 bases. The CDR3 length is 13 residues. CDR1 and CDR2 (germline): SGHKS, YYEKEE (reference sequence). On this clonotype: Its antigen is unknown.

Libraries for TCRalpha and TCRbeta carried sample barcodes and unique molecular identifiers via 5'RACE. MiXCR, applied by TCRdb to the 5' RACE reads, yields one record per CDR3 protein. The sample consists of a few hundred thousand distinct CDR3 sequences, roughly 17% of them appearing once. The sample was PBMCs or a T cell subset sorted from them (not recorded which). The rearrangement links TRBV5-5 to TRBJ1-6; D unresolved. This receptor was obtained from a man between 18 and 29 years old who had mild COVID-19 (a few samples of this study predate the infection). Cell type and time point are not known. CDR3 sequence: CASSLGAGSPLHF. CDR3 DNA: TGTGCCAGCAGCTTGGGTGCAGGCTCACCCCTCCACTTT.